The rows below give T cell receptor beta chains drawn from one sample of a study of T-cell reconstitution after alpha-beta-depleted transplantation in children. TCRdb used MiXCR to reprocess the PCR reads, holding one entry per CDR3 protein. The data show 490,000 or so distinct CDR3 sequences, with around 12% seen just once and around 5.8% held by the top ten. The material was PBMCs from the stem cell graft donor, obtained from the stem cell graft. These receptors all come from a human donor who donated a stem cell graft to a child with combined immunodeficiency. Each CDR3 is given with its conserved first and last residue. D genes are given only for firm matches. Some rows mark clone size as missing; the rest say once, few, many or name a class of expanded clone.

TRBV10-3	TRBJ2-3	NA	NA	TGTGCCATCAGTGTGGATGTCGGCGGCACAGATACGCAGTATTTT	CAISVDVGGTDTQYF
TRBV12-3/TRBV12-4	TRBJ2-3	NA	NA	TGTGCCAGCAGTTTATATCCGGGGAGGATGGTAGATACGCAGTATTTT	CASSLYPGRMVDTQYF
TRBV12-3/TRBV12-4	TRBJ1-1	NA	NA	TGTGCCAGCAGTTTTTCAGGCGCTGGGGCTTTCTTT	CASSFSGAGAFF
TRBV10-3	TRBJ2-5	few	TRBD1	TGTGCCATCAGGAATGGACAGGGCTCAGAGACCCAGTACTTC	CAIRNGQGSETQYF
TRBV12-3/TRBV12-4	TRBJ2-2	few	TRBD2	TGTGCCAGCAGGGGACTAGCGGATCTTTACACCGGGGAGCTGTTTTTT	CASRGLADLYTGELFF
TRBV6-1	TRBJ2-1	NA	NA	TGTGCCAGCAGCCGGGGACAGTTAGGAGGGAATGAGCAGTTCTTC	CASSRGQLGGNEQFF
TRBV7-8	TRBJ2-1	many	TRBD2	TGTGCCAGCAGCTTAGCGCGCGGGAGGGCCGATGATGAGCAGTTCTTC	CASSLARGRADDEQFF
TRBV29-1	TRBJ1-1	NA	NA	TGCAGCGTTGGTGGCGGTGTCAGTTCGGCTTTCTTT	CSVGGGVSSAFF
TRBV20-1	TRBJ2-4	once	TRBD1	TGCAGTGCCCGGGCGGCAGGGGGAAACAAAAACATTCAGTACTTC	CSARAAGGNKNIQYF
TRBV20-1	TRBJ1-6	few	TRBD1	TGCAGTGCTATCAGGGGGCCAGATTCACCCCTCCACTTT	CSAIRGPDSPLHF
TRBV4-3	TRBJ1-2	many	NA	TGCGCCAGCAGCCAAGCTATACAGGGCTATGGCTACACCTTC	CASSQAIQGYGYTF
TRBV12-3/TRBV12-4	TRBJ2-2	many	NA	TGTGCCAGCAGCTCCGTAGAATGGAACACCGGGGAGCTGTTTTTT	CASSSVEWNTGELFF